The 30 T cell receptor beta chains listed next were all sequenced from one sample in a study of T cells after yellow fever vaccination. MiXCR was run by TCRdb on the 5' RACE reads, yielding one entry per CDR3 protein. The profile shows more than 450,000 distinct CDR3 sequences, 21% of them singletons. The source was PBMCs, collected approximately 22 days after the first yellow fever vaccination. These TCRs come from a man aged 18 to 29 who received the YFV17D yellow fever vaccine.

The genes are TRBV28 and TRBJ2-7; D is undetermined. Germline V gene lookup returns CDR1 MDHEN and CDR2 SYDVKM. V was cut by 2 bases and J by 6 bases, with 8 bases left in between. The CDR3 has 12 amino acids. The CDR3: CASSLIGREQYV. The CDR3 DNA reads TGTGCCAGCAGTTTAATAGGGCGCGAGCAGTACGTC.

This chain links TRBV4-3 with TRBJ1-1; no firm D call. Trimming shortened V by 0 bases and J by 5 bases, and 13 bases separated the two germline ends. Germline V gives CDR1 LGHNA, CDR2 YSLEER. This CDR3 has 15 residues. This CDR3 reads CASSQDLGYGTEAFF. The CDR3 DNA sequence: TGCGCCAGCAGCCAAGATCTAGGTTACGGGACTGAAGCTTTCTTT.

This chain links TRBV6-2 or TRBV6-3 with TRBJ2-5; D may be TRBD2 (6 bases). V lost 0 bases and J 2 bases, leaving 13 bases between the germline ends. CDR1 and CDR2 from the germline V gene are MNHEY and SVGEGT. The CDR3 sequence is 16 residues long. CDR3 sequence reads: CASSYSMLSGQETQYF. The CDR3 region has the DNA TGTGCCAGCAGTTACTCGATGTTAAGCGGGCAAGAGACCCAGTACTTC.

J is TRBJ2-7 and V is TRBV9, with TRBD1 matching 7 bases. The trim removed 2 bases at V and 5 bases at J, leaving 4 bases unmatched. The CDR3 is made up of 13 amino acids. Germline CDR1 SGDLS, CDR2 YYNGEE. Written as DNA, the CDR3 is TGTGCCAGCAGCGTGACAGGGTCGAACGAGCAGTACTTC. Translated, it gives CASSVTGSNEQYF.

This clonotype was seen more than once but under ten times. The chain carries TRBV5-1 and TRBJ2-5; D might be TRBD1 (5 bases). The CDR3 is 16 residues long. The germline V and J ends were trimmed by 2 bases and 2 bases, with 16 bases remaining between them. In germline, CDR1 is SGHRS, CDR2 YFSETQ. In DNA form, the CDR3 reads TGCGCCAGCAGCTTTTCCGAGCTGGGGCCTCAAGAGACCCAGTACTTC. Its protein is CASSFSELGPQETQYF.

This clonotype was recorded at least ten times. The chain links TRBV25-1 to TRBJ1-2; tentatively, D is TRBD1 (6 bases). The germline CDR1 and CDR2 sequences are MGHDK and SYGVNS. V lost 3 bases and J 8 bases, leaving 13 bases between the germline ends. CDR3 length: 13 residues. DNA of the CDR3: TGTGCCAGCAGTGACCCGAACAGGGCCGGCTACACCTTC. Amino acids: CASSDPNRAGYTF.

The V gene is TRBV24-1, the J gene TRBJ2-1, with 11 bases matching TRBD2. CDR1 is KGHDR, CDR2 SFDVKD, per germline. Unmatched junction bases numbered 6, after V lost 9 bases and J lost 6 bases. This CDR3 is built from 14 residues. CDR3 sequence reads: CATGPSGGSNEQFF. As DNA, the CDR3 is TGTGCCACCGGCCCTAGCGGGGGGTCCAATGAGCAGTTCTTC.

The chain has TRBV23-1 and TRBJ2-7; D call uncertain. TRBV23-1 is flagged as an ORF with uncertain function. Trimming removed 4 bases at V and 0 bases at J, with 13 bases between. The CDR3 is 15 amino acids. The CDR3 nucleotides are TGCGCCAGCAGTCCCGCTGTCTTACTCTCCTACGAGCAGTACGTC. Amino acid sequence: CASSPAVLLSYEQYV.

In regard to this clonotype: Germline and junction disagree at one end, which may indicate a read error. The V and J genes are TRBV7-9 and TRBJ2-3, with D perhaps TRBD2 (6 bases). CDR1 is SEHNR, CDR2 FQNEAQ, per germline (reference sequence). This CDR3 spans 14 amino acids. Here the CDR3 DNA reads TGTGCCAGCAGCTTAGCGGAGGGCACGGATACGCAGTATTTT. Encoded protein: CASSLAEGTDTQYF.

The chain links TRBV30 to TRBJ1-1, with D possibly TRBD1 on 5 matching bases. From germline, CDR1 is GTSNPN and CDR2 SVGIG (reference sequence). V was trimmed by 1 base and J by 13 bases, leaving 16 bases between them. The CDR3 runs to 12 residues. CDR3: CAWSDGAHRGFF. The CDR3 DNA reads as TGTGCCTGGAGTGACGGGGCCCACCGAGGTTTCTTT.

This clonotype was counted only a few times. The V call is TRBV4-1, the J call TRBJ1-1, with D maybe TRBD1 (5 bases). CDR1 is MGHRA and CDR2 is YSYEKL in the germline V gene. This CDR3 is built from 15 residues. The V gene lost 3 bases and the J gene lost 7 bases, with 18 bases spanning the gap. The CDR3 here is CASSHPRGDSGEAFF. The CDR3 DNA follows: TGCGCCAGCAGCCACCCGAGAGGAGACAGCGGTGAAGCTTTCTTT.

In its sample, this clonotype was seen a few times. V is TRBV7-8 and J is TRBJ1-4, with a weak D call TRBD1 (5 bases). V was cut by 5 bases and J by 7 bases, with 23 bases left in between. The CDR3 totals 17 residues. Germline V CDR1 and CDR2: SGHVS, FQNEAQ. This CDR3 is CASSLHGRTQLGEKLFF. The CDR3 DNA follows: TGTGCCAGCAGCCTCCACGGCCGGACACAACTCGGTGAAAAACTGTTTTTT.

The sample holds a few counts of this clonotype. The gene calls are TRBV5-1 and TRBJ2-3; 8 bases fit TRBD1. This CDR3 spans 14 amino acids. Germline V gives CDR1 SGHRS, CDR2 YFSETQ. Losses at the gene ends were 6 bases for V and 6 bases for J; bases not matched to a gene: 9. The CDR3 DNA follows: TGCGCCAGCATCCCAGGGGGCTTAGGGGATACGCAGTATTTT. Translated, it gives CASIPGGLGDTQYF.

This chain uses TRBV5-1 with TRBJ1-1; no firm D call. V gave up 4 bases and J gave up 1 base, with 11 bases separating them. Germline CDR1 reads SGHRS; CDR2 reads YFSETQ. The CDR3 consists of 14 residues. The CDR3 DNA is TGCGCCAGCAGCATATGGACGGGGAACACTGAAGCTTTCTTT. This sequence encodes CASSIWTGNTEAFF.

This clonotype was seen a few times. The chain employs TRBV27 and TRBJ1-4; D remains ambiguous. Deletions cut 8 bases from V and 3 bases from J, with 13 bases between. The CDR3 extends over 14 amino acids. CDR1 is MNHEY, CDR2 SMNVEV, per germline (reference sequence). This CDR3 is CASRSVLPNEKLFF. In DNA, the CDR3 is TGTGCCAGCCGCTCGGTCCTACCTAATGAAAAACTGTTTTTT.

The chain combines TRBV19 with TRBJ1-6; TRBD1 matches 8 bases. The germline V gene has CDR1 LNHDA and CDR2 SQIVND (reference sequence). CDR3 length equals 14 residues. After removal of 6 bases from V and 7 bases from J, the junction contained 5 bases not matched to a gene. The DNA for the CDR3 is TGTGCCAGTAGCCGGGACAGGAAAAATTCACCCCTCCACTTT. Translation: CASSRDRKNSPLHF.

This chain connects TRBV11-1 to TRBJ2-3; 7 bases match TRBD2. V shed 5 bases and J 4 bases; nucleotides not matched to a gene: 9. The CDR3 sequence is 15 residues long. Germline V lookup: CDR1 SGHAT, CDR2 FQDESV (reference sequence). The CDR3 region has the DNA TGTGCCAGCAGCCCCTCGGGGAGGGCCTCAGATACGCAGTATTTT. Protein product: CASSPSGRASDTQYF.

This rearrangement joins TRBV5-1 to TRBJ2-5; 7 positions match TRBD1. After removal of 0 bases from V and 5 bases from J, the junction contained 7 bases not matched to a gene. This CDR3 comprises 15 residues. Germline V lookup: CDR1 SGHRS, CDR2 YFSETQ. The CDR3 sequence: CASSLDRQGGETQYF. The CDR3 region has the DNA TGCGCCAGCAGCTTGGACCGACAGGGCGGGGAGACCCAGTACTTC.

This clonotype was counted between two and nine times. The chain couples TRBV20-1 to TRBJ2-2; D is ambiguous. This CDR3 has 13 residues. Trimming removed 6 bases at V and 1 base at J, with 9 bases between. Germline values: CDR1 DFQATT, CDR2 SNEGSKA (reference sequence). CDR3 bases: TGCAGTGCCGCGGACGGGAACACCGGGGAGCTGTTTTTT. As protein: CSAADGNTGELFF.

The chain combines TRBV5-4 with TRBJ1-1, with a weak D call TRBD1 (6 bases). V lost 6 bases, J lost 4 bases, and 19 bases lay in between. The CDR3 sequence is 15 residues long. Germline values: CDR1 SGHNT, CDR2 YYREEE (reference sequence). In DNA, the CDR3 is TGTGCCAGCACACGTCCAGGGGATGAAGGCACTGAAGCTTTCTTT. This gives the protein CASTRPGDEGTEAFF.

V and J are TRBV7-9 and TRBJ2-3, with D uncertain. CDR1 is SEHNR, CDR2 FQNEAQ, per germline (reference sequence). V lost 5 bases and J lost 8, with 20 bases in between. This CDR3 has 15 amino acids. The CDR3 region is CASSELWTAAGTQYF. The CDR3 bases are TGTGCCAGCAGCGAGCTTTGGACGGCGGCTGGTACGCAGTATTTT.

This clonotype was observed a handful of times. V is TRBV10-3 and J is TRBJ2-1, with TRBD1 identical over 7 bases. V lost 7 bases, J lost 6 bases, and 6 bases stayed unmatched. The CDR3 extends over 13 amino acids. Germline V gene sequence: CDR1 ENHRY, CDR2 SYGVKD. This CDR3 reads CAITRPGGNEQFF. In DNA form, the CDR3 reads TGTGCCATCACGAGACCAGGGGGCAATGAGCAGTTCTTC.

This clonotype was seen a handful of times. This CDR3 is CASRRQSTYNEQFF. CDR3 bases: TGCGCCAGCAGGCGACAGTCAACCTACAATGAGCAGTTCTTC. The chain has TRBV5-1 and TRBJ2-1, with D possibly TRBD1 on 5 matching bases. Germline CDR1 is SGHRS and CDR2 is YFSETQ. This CDR3 contains 14 residues. V was trimmed by 5 bases and J by 2 bases, leaving 11 bases between them. Full variable domain (outside the CDR3, taken from reference TRBV5-1 and TRBJ2-1): KAGVTQTPRYLIKTRGQQVTLSCSPISGHRSVSWYQQTPGQGLQFLFEYFSETQRNKGNFPGRFSGRQFSNSRSEMNVSTLELGDSALYLCASRRQSTYNEQFFGPGTRLTVL.

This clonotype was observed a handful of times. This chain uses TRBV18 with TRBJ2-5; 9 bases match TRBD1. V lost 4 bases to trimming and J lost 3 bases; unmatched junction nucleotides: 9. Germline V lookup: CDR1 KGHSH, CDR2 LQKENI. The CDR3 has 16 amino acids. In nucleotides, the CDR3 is TGTGCCAGCTCACTATTGCCGGGACAGGGAAAAGAGACCCAGTACTTC. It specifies CASSLLPGQGKETQYF.

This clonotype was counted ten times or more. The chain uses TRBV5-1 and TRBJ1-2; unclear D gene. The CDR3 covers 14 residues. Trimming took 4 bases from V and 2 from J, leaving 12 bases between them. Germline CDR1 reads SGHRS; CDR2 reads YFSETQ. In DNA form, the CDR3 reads TGCGCCAGCAGCCTGTGGACGGAGAACTATGGCTACACCTTC. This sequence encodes CASSLWTENYGYTF.

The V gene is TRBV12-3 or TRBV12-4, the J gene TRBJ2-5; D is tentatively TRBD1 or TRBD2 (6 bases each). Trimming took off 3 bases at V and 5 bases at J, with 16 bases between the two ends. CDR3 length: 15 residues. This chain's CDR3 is CASSFFRGPGETQYF. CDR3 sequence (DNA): TGTGCCAGCAGTTTCTTCCGGGGGCCGGGGGAGACCCAGTACTTC.

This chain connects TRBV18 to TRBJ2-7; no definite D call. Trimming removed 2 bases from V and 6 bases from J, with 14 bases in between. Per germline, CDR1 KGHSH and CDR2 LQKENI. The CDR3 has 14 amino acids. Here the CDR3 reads CASSPGQGLGEQYV. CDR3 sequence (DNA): TGTGCCAGCTCACCAGGTCAAGGGCTGGGCGAGCAGTACGTC.

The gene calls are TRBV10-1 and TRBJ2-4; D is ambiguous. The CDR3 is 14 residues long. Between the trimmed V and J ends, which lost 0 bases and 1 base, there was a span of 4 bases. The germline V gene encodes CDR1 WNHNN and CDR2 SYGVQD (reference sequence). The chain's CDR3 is CASSESGAKNIQYF. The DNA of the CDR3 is TGCGCCAGCAGTGAGTCAGGGGCCAAAAACATTCAGTACTTC.

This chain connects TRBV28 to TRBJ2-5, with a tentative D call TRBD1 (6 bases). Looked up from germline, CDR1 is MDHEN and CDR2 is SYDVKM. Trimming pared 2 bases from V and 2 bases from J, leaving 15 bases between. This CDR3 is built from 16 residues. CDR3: CASSLVTGLLQETQYF. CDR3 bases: TGTGCCAGCAGTTTAGTGACAGGTCTCCTTCAAGAGACCCAGTACTTC.

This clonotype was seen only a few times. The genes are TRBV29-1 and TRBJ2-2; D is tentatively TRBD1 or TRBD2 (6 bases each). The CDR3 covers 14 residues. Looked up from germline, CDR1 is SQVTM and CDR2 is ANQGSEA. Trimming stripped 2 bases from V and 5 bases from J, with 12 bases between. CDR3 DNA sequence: TGCAGCGTTGAATTTCGGGGGCTAACCGGGGAGCTGTTTTTT. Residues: CSVEFRGLTGELFF.